The clone carrying this T cell receptor beta chain has only one observation. What it binds is not known. Control samples were healthy donors' buffy coats. In germline, CDR1 is LGHNT, CDR2 FRNRAP. The V end was cut by 0 bases, the J end by 3 bases, with 19 bases between. This CDR3 contains 18 residues. In the authors' methods: A productive frequency of 2.59 x 10-5 was the lowest detectable. Some clones are missing from TCRdb's copy, which holds only in-frame ones; the method was immunoSEQ multiplex PCR. The DNA was the basis for D and trimming; V, J and clone size are from that table. This sample has 30,000 to 40,000 clones, with about 80% found just once. The data originate from a study of STAT5B mutations in CD4+ large granular lymphocyte leukemia. Study observations and caveats: Main leukemic clonotypes were patient-specific, but around 25% appeared at low frequency elsewhere.

The chain combines TRBV12-5 with TRBJ2-3; no definite D call. Sequenced input: CD4+ T cells from blood buffy coats. The TCR comes from a human donor in good health. CDR3 residues: CASGLVPSYTGGTDTQYF. CDR3 nucleotide sequence: TGTGCTAGTGGTTTGGTACCCAGTTATACGGGTGGTACAGATACGCAGTATTTT.